The clone carrying this T cell receptor (beta chain) was seen once. Per the germline V gene, CDR1 is SGHAT and CDR2 is FQDESV (reference sequence). Trimming removed 5 bases from V and 9 bases from J, with 17 bases in between. The CDR3 totals 14 residues. Generated by immunoSEQ multiplex PCR, the TCRdb table keeps only in-frame clones and is missing some. Here the sample spans tens of thousands of clones, 95% to 97% being singletons. The data are from a study of technical replicates of blood from a few donors. The chain combines TRBV11-1 with TRBJ2-1; D may be TRBD1 (5 bases). This receptor was obtained from a human donor in good health. Sequenced material: T cells isolated from PBMCs. The CDR3 spells CASSLRVFRSEQFF. In nucleotides, the CDR3 is TGTGCCAGCAGCCTCAGGGTTTTTAGGTCTGAGCAGTTCTTC.